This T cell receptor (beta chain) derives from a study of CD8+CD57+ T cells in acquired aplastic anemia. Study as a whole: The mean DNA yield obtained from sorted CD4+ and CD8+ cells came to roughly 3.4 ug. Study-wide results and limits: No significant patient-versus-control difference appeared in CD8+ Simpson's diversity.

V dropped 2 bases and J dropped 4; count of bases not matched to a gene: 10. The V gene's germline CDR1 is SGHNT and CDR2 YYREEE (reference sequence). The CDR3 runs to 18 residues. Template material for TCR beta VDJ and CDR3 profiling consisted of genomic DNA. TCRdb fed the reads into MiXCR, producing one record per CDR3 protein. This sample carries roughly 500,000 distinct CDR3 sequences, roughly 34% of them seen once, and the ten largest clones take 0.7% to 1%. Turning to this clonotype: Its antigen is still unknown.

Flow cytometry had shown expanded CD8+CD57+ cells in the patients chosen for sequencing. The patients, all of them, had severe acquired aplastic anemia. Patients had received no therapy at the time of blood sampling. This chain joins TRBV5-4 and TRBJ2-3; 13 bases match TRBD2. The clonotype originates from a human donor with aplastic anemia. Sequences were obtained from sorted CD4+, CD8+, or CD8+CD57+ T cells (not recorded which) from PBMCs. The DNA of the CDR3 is TGTGCCAGCAGCTTCGGACTAGCGGGGGCCGGGGCCCCAGATACGCAGTATTTT. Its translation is CASSFGLAGAGAPDTQYF.